Following are 14 T cell receptor beta chains from one sample sequenced in a study of neoadjuvant anti-PD-1 for oral cavity cancer. The data were produced by immunoSEQ multiplex PCR, yet TCRdb's version contains in-frame clones alone and is incomplete. Here the sample spans some 31,000 clones, about 80% being singletons. Time point defined: after neoadjuvant nivolumab, at surgical resection. Sequences were derived from PBMCs, sampled after nivolumab (anti-PD-1) treatment. These receptors originate from a person aged 35-79 years with oral cavity squamous cell carcinoma.

The chain couples TRBV28 to TRBJ2-6; D remains unclear. CDR1 is MDHEN, CDR2 SYDVKM, per germline. The CDR3 covers 15 residues. V lost 3 bases, J lost 0 bases, and 6 bases lay in between. The chain's CDR3 is CASSFVGSGANVLTF. The CDR3 DNA is TGTGCCAGCAGTTTCGTTGGCTCTGGGGCCAACGTCCTGACTTTC. Drawing the rest from reference TRBV28 and TRBJ2-6, the complete variable domain is DVKVTQSSRYLVKRTGEKVFLECVQDMDHENMFWYRQDPGLGLRLIYFSYDVKMKEKGDIPEGYSVSREKKERFSLILESASTNQTSMYLCASSFVGSGANVLTFGAGSRLTVL.

This rearrangement joins TRBV15 to TRBJ1-1; 12 nucleotides align to TRBD1. V was pared by 5 bases and J by 4 bases, with 5 bases of the junction left unmatched. This CDR3 comprises 15 residues. The germline V gene encodes CDR1 LNHNV and CDR2 YYDKDF (reference sequence). The chain's CDR3 is CATSPRGQGATEAFF. The CDR3 region has the DNA TGTGCCACCAGCCCCCGGGGACAGGGGGCCACTGAAGCTTTCTTT.

The chain carries TRBV6-4 and TRBJ2-1; 9 bases are shared with TRBD1. The germline CDR1 and CDR2 sequences are MRHNA and SNTAGT. The CDR3 has 15 residues. The V gene end was trimmed by 6 bases and the J gene end by 8 bases; junction bases not matched to a gene: 11. The CDR3 DNA follows: TGTGCCAGCAGAACCGGGACAGGGAACACGGATGAGCAGTTCTTC. Its protein is CASRTGTGNTDEQFF.

J is TRBJ1-6 and V is TRBV5-4; D ambiguous. Per the germline V gene, CDR1 is SGHNT and CDR2 is YYREEE (reference sequence). This CDR3 is 14 amino acids long. The ends were cut back, 5 bases at V and 12 bases at J, with 18 bases in the middle. The CDR3 loop reads CASSDERTSEPLHF. The CDR3, as DNA: TGTGCCAGCAGTGATGAGAGGACGTCCGAACCCCTCCACTTT.

This chain joins TRBV29-1 and TRBJ2-1; D possibly corresponds to TRBD1 (7 bases). V was shortened by 3 bases and J by 8 bases, with 20 bases between the two germline ends. This CDR3 is 15 amino acids long. The germline V gene has CDR1 SQVTM and CDR2 ANQGSEA. CDR3 in amino acids: CSVDGPGQRGDEQFF. CDR3 coding DNA: TGCAGCGTTGACGGGCCGGGACAGAGGGGGGATGAGCAGTTCTTC.

This clone appeared a single time. The chain employs TRBV7-8 and TRBJ1-1; the match to TRBD1 covers 8 bases. The J segment lost 5 bases and the V segment lost 5 bases, leaving 7 bases of the junction unmatched. This CDR3 contains 14 residues. Germline CDR1 SGHVS, CDR2 FQNEAQ. Here the CDR3 DNA reads TGTGCCAGCAGCCGCAGGGGGCTTGGAACTGAAGCTTTCTTT. Encoded protein: CASSRRGLGTEAFF.

This sequence joins TRBV15 and TRBJ1-2, with D perhaps TRBD1 (5 bases). CDR1 LNHNV and CDR2 YYDKDF come from the germline V gene (reference sequence). The CDR3 extends over 14 amino acids. Between the trimmed V and J ends, which lost 4 bases and 3 bases, there was a span of 12 bases. CDR3 in amino acids: CATSNVGAHYGYTF. Written as DNA, the CDR3 is TGTGCCACCAGCAATGTAGGGGCTCACTATGGCTACACCTTC.

V gene TRBV14 combines with J gene TRBJ2-7, with TRBD1 matching 9 bases. Germline V gene sequence: CDR1 SGHDN, CDR2 FVKESK. The V segment lost 4 bases and the J segment 4 bases; nucleotides outside the gene matches: 8. The CDR3 consists of 15 residues. CDR3 sequence reads: CASSRQPGQGYEQYF. The CDR3, as DNA: TGTGCCAGCAGCCGCCAGCCGGGACAGGGTTACGAGCAGTACTTC.

This clone was found a few times. V and J are TRBV9 and TRBJ2-3; 7 bases fit TRBD2. The CDR3 contains 14 residues. CDR1 is SGDLS and CDR2 is YYNGEE in the germline V gene. Trimming removed 0 bases from V and 9 bases from J; junction bases left unmatched: 7. In DNA form, the CDR3 reads TGTGCCAGCAGCGTAGAAGGGTCCGGGGGGACGCAGTATTTT. Translated: CASSVEGSGGTQYF.

The chain couples TRBV7-8 to TRBJ2-2; D is uncertain. The V end was cut by 1 base, the J end by 0 bases, with 9 bases between. Germline CDR1 and CDR2: SGHVS and FQNEAQ. The CDR3 has 16 amino acids. CDR3 nucleotide sequence: TGTGCCAGCAGCTTAGGGGGTCGATCGAACACCGGGGAGCTGTTTTTT. Translating it yields CASSLGGRSNTGELFF.

The chain joins TRBV9 to TRBJ1-4, with 8 nucleotides matching TRBD1. The trim removed 0 bases at V and 7 bases at J, leaving 11 bases unmatched. This CDR3 has 17 residues. Germline-derived CDR1 and CDR2 are SGDLS and YYNGEE. The CDR3 spells CASSVGQGAIGGEKLFF. CDR3 nucleotides: TGTGCCAGCAGCGTAGGGCAGGGGGCAATCGGCGGTGAAAAACTGTTTTTT.

With regard to this clone: The sample contains more than one DNA sequence encoding this CDR3. The rearrangement links TRBV4-3 to TRBJ1-2; D not certain. V was cut by 4 bases and J by 8 bases, with 11 bases left in between. Germline V gives CDR1 LGHNA, CDR2 YSLEER. The CDR3 is made up of 12 amino acids. CDR3 residues: CASSPGRGGYTF. For the CDR3, the DNA is TGCGCCAGCAGCCCCGGACGGGGAGGCTACACCTTC.

V and J are TRBV29-1 and TRBJ1-1; D remains unclear. The CDR3 runs to 11 residues. Trimming cost V 6 bases and J 11 bases, with 16 bases left between them. Germline CDR1 and CDR2: SQVTM and ANQGSEA. As DNA, the CDR3 is TGCAGCGTAGCGGACGATATTGGTGCTTTCTTT. Its translation: CSVADDIGAFF.

The rearrangement joins TRBV10-3 to TRBJ2-3, with D perhaps given as TRBD1 or TRBD2 (5 bases each). Between the trimmed V and J ends, which lost 9 bases and 0 bases, there was a span of 13 bases. Germline V gene lookup returns CDR1 ENHRY and CDR2 SYGVKD. The CDR3 covers 14 residues. This chain's CDR3 is CAMRGRSSTDTQYF. The CDR3 nucleotides are TGTGCCATGAGGGGCCGTTCTAGCACAGATACGCAGTATTTT.